Listed below are T cell receptor beta chains from one sample, sequenced in a study of neurological immune-mediated disorders. One entry per CDR3 protein results from TCRdb running MiXCR on the 5' RACE reads. The table shows under 60,000 distinct CDR3 sequences, with about 3% occurring only once. Source material: PBMCs. These receptors came from a man aged 40-50 years with multiple sclerosis. Both conserved end residues are part of each CDR3. D genes are given only for firm matches. Rows give clone size only sometimes, using once, few, many, or a class for an expanded clone.

>TRBV12-3/TRBV12-4|TRBD2|many|TRBJ2-3
CASSASGGRTDTQYF
TGTGCCAGCAGTGCCTCGGGGGGGCGCACAGATACGCAGTATTTT
>TRBV7-2|TRBD2|many|TRBJ2-5
CASSLFSGGAQETQYF
TGTGCCAGCAGCTTATTTAGCGGGGGGGCCCAAGAGACCCAGTACTTC
>TRBV7-9|NA|many|TRBJ2-2
CASNTNGGPTGELFF
TGTGCCAGCAACACCAACGGGGGACCCACCGGGGAGCTGTTTTTT
>TRBV12-3/TRBV12-4|NA|many|TRBJ1-5
CASSPQGRSQPQHF
TGTGCCAGCAGTCCTCAGGGGAGGAGTCAGCCCCAGCATTTT
>TRBV10-1|TRBD2|many|TRBJ2-3
CASSETSGGLATDTQYF
TGCGCCAGCAGTGAGACTAGCGGGGGGCTAGCCACAGATACGCAGTATTTT
>TRBV12-3/TRBV12-4|NA|NA|TRBJ1-1
CASSRTGNTEAFF
TGTGCCAGCAGTCGAACAGGGAACACTGAAGCTTTCTTT
>TRBV5-1|TRBD2|many|TRBJ2-1
CASSSAGRRDNEQFF
TGCGCCAGCAGCTCAGCGGGGCGGCGGGACAATGAGCAGTTCTTC
>TRBV7-9|TRBD1|many|TRBJ1-2
CASKRTGEHYGYTF
TGTGCCAGCAAGCGGACAGGGGAACACTATGGCTACACCTTC
>TRBV5-1|TRBD1|many|TRBJ2-1
CASSRGQGENEQFF
TGCGCCAGCAGCAGAGGACAGGGGGAAAATGAGCAGTTCTTC
>TRBV21-1|NA|many|TRBJ1-3
CASSRYGRQSGNTIYF
TGTGCCAGCAGCCGCTACGGGAGGCAGTCTGGAAACACCATATATTTT
>TRBV11-3|NA|few|TRBJ2-1
CASSPGATDEQFF
TGTGCCAGCAGCCCAGGGGCGACCGATGAGCAGTTCTTC
>TRBV11-2|NA|NA|TRBJ1-6
CASSQQYSPLHF
TGTGCCAGCAGCCAGCAGTATTCACCCCTCCACTTT
>TRBV5-6|NA|many|TRBJ1-5
CASSPRGSALNQPQHF
TGTGCCAGCAGCCCACGAGGCAGCGCCCTAAATCAGCCCCAGCATTTT
>TRBV24-1|TRBD1|many|TRBJ2-1
CATSAVGGQGPYNEQFF
TGTGCCACCAGTGCCGTAGGGGGACAGGGCCCCTACAATGAGCAGTTCTTC
>TRBV20-1|NA|many|TRBJ2-1
CSAPSTGHQNEQFF
TGCAGTGCTCCTAGTACGGGACACCAAAATGAGCAGTTCTTC
>TRBV14|NA|NA|TRBJ2-5
CASRKWETQYF
TGTGCCAGCAGAAAATGGGAGACCCAGTACTTC
>TRBV5-1|NA|many|TRBJ2-5
CASSKDSNQETQYF
TGCGCCAGCAGCAAGGACAGCAACCAAGAGACCCAGTACTTC
>TRBV30|TRBD2|many|TRBJ2-3
CAWSSVIAGAYGTQYF
TGTGCCTGGAGTTCCGTGATAGCGGGGGCCTACGGTACGCAGTATTTT
>TRBV6-5|NA|few|TRBJ2-1
CASSYESSNEQFF
TGTGCCAGCAGTTACGAAAGCAGTAATGAGCAGTTCTTC
>TRBV20-1|NA|many|TRBJ1-4
CSARDPGWGEKLFF
TGCAGTGCAAGGGACCCCGGGTGGGGTGAAAAACTGTTTTTT
>TRBV12-3/TRBV12-4|TRBD2|medium-sized|TRBJ2-3
CATRLAVTSTDTQYF
TGTGCCACCAGACTAGCGGTGACTAGCACAGATACGCAGTATTTT
>TRBV20-1|TRBD1|many|TRBJ1-4
CSAVTGTDNEKLFF
TGCAGTGCCGTGACCGGGACAGATAATGAAAAACTGTTTTTT
>TRBV20-1|NA|many|TRBJ2-7
CSATTGSSYEQYF
TGCAGTGCTACGACGGGAAGCTCCTACGAGCAGTACTTC
>TRBV5-1|NA|few|TRBJ2-7
CASSLGAGNYEQYF
TGCGCCAGCAGCTTGGGGGCGGGTAACTACGAGCAGTACTTC
>TRBV5-1|NA|many|TRBJ2-5
CASTSGLPKETQYF
TGCGCCAGCACCTCAGGCCTCCCAAAGGAGACCCAGTACTTC
>TRBV7-8|NA|many|TRBJ2-7
CASSYQGMGAYEQYF
TGTGCCAGCAGCTACCAGGGGATGGGTGCCTACGAGCAGTACTTC
>TRBV10-3|NA|NA|TRBJ1-5
CAISGENDQPQHF
TGTGCCATCAGTGGTGAAAATGATCAGCCCCAGCATTTT
>TRBV5-1|NA|many|TRBJ1-1
CASSSGAGTEAFF
TGCGCCAGCAGCTCGGGAGCCGGCACTGAAGCTTTCTTT
>TRBV7-3|TRBD2|many|TRBJ2-3
CASSSRLAGVSTDTQYF
TGTGCCAGCAGCTCCCGACTAGCGGGGGTGAGCACAGATACGCAGTATTTT
>TRBV20-1|TRBD2|many|TRBJ2-3
CSASSSMTSGQTDTQYF
TGCAGTGCTAGCTCCTCTATGACTAGCGGGCAAACAGATACGCAGTATTTT
>TRBV20-1|NA|many|TRBJ2-2
CSAETGGSPGELFF
TGCAGTGCTGAGACAGGAGGGTCGCCCGGGGAGCTGTTTTTT
>TRBV5-6|NA|many|TRBJ1-1
CASSLVFAGTEAFF
TGTGCCAGCAGCTTGGTGTTCGCGGGTACTGAAGCTTTCTTT
>TRBV7-3|NA|many|TRBJ2-5
CASSEWGETQYF
TGTGCCAGCAGCGAATGGGGAGAGACCCAGTACTTC
>TRBV5-1|TRBD1|few|TRBJ2-7
CASSLWTGSYEQYF
TGCGCCAGCAGCTTGTGGACAGGGTCCTACGAGCAGTACTTC
>TRBV18|NA|few|TRBJ1-3
CASSPDFSSGNTIYF
TGTGCCAGCTCACCAGATTTCAGCTCTGGAAACACCATATATTTT
>TRBV12-3/TRBV12-4|NA|many|TRBJ2-7
CASSLANSVGGSYEQYF
TGTGCCAGCAGTTTAGCGAACTCCGTCGGGGGCTCCTACGAGCAGTACTTC
>TRBV29-1|NA|many|TRBJ1-6
CSVGGGGAGSPLHF
TGCAGCGTTGGCGGGGGGGGCGCCGGGTCACCCCTCCACTTT
>TRBV6-5|NA|many|TRBJ2-1
CASSYQGGWEFF
TGTGCCAGCAGTTATCAGGGCGGGTGGGAGTTCTTC
>TRBV4-1|TRBD2|many|TRBJ2-3
CASSHQGLAGNTDTQYF
TGCGCCAGCAGCCACCAGGGACTAGCGGGGAACACAGATACGCAGTATTTT
>TRBV28|TRBD1|many|TRBJ2-5
CASSLYGQGQETQYF
TGTGCCAGCAGTTTATACGGACAGGGCCAAGAGACCCAGTACTTC